The 9 T cell receptor beta chains given below trace back to one sample, sequenced in a study of glioma-infiltrating T cells. TCR alpha and beta CDR3 regions were amplified from RNA using iRepertoire nested multiplex PCR. TCRdb re-analysed the multiplex PCR reads in MiXCR, keeping a single row per CDR3 protein. The sample has under 200,000 distinct CDR3 sequences; over 25% are singletons. The specimen sequenced was glioma tissue, nonneoplastic brain tissue, or PBMCs (not recorded which). Receptors were obtained from a human donor with low-grade glioma or glioblastoma, undergoing nonglioma brain surgery, or in good health (not recorded which).

This clonotype was detected many times. The V call is TRBV5-4, the J call TRBJ2-5; D perhaps matches TRBD2 (6 bases). The CDR3 totals 16 residues. V gave up 0 bases and J gave up 0 bases, with 12 bases separating them. Germline values: CDR1 SGHNT, CDR2 YYREEE (reference sequence). The CDR3 DNA reads TGTGCCAGCAGCTTGGGTTGGGCGGGGAACCAAGAGACCCAGTACTTC. Translation gives CASSLGWAGNQETQYF.

This clonotype was counted many times. V gene TRBV10-3 combines with J gene TRBJ2-3; the match to TRBD2 covers 8 bases. Germline CDR1 and CDR2: ENHRY and SYGVKD. This CDR3 contains 15 residues. V trimming: 10 bases; J trimming: 2 bases; junction bases outside the gene matches: 11. Written as DNA, the CDR3 is TGTGCCACCCAAGCGGGAGCGGGAAACACAGATACGCAGTATTTT. Encoded protein: CATQAGAGNTDTQYF.

This clonotype has only one observation. Given a much more abundant clone one base away, this may be a read error. V gene TRBV18 combines with J gene TRBJ2-5, with 11 bases fitting TRBD2. Germline-derived CDR1 and CDR2 are KGHSH and LQKENI. V was clipped by 3 bases and J by 2 bases; unmatched bases: 5. The CDR3 loop spans 16 amino acids. The CDR3 reads CASSPGTSGKQETQYF. Here the CDR3 DNA reads TGTGCCAGCTCACCCGGGACTAGCGGTAAACAAGAGACCCAGTACTTC.

The chain couples TRBV6-1 to TRBJ2-1; 10 bases are shared with TRBD2. The CDR3 is 15 residues long. Trimming took 4 bases from V and 4 from J; bases not matched to a gene: 4. Germline CDR1 MNHNS, CDR2 SASEGT. In DNA, the CDR3 is TGTGCCAGCAGTGGTAGCGGGAGGAAGTACAATGAGCAGTTCTTC. This translates into CASSGSGRKYNEQFF.

This clonotype was counted ten times or more. J is TRBJ1-1 and V is TRBV3-1; 9 nucleotides match TRBD1. Unmatched junction bases numbered 5, after V lost 4 bases and J lost 2 bases. CDR3 length equals 15 residues. From germline, CDR1 is LGHDT and CDR2 YNNKEL (reference sequence). The chain's CDR3 is CASSRIQGANTEAFF. The CDR3 DNA sequence: TGTGCCAGCAGCCGGATACAGGGGGCAAACACTGAAGCTTTCTTT. Looking up the rest from reference TRBV3-1 and TRBJ1-1 gives the full variable domain: DTAVSQTPKYLVTQMGNDKSIKCEQNLGHDTMYWYKQDSKKFLKIMFSYNNKELIINETVPNRFSPKSPDKAHLNLHINSLELGDSAVYFCASSRIQGANTEAFFGQGTRLTVV.

The gene calls are TRBV28 and TRBJ1-6, with unresolved D. Germline V gene sequence: CDR1 MDHEN, CDR2 SYDVKM. The CDR3 is 11 amino acids. Deletions cut 5 bases from V and 7 bases from J, with 3 bases between. CDR3: CASSANSPLHF. Here the CDR3 DNA reads TGTGCCAGCAGTGCCAATTCACCCCTCCACTTT.

There are many counts of this clonotype. V is TRBV6-2 or TRBV6-3 and J is TRBJ2-7; 8 bases map to TRBD1. The CDR3 covers 15 residues. Germline V gene sequence: CDR1 MNHEY, CDR2 SVGEGT. Trimming cost V 2 bases and J 2 bases; bases outside gene matches: 5. CDR3 protein: CASSYGSGQAYEQYF. CDR3 sequence (DNA): TGTGCCAGCAGTTACGGATCGGGACAGGCCTACGAGCAGTACTTC.

This clonotype was found many times. This chain connects TRBV20-1 to TRBJ1-4; D possibly corresponds to TRBD1 (5 bases). V was pared by 3 bases and J by 4 bases, with 15 bases between. This CDR3 has 15 amino acids. The V gene's germline CDR1 is DFQATT and CDR2 SNEGSKA (reference sequence). The CDR3 nucleotides read TGCAGTGCTAGCGACAGCTCTAGAGATAATGAAAAACTGTTTTTT. Its translation is CSASDSSRDNEKLFF.

This clonotype occurred a few times. The genes are TRBV19 and TRBJ2-7, with 9 bases aligning to TRBD1. The CDR3 sequence is 14 residues long. Per germline, CDR1 LNHDA and CDR2 SQIVND (reference sequence). J gave up 5 bases and V 7 bases, and 9 bases lay outside the gene matches. CDR3 in DNA: TGTGCCAGTAAAAGGCGGGACAGGGAAAACGAGCAGTACTTC. Translated: CASKRRDRENEQYF.